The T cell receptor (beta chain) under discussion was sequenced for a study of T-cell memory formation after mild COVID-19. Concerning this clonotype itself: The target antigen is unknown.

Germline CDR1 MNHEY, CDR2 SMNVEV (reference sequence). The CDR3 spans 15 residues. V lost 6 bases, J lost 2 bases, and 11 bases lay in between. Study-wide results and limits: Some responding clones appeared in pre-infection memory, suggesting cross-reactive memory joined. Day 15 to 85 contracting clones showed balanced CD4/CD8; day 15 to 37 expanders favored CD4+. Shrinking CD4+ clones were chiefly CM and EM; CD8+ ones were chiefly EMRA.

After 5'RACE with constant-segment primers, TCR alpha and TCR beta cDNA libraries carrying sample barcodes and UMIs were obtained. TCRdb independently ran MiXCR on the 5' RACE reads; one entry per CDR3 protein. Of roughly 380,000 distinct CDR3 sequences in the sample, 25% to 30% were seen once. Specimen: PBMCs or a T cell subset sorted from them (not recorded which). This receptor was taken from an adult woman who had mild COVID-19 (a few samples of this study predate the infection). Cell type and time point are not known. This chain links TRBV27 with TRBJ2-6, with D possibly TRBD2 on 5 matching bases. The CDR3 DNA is TGTGCCAGCAGGGATGAGGAGGCTGGGGCCAACGTCCTGACTTTC. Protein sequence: CASRDEEAGANVLTF. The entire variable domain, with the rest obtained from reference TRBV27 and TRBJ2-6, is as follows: EAQVTQNPRYLITVTGKKLTVTCSQNMNHEYMSWYRQDPGLGLRQIYYSMNVEVTDKGDVPEGYKVSRKEKRNFPLILESPSPNQTSLYFCASRDEEAGANVLTFGAGSRLTVL.